The sample holds one count of the clone carrying this T cell receptor beta chain. The sample is drawn from a study of OX40 agonist ivuxolimab in advanced cancers. V shed 8 bases and J shed 3 bases, with 19 bases lying between them. Germline CDR1 and CDR2: SNHLY and FYNNEI. This CDR3 contains 15 residues. The assay was immunoSEQ multiplex PCR, and TCRdb's table has in-frame clones only and misses some. The data contain nearly 95,000 clones, roughly 94% of them singletons. Sequencing was performed on CD4+ or CD8+ T cells sorted from blood, taken in a trial of the OX40 agonist ivuxolimab. The origin of this receptor is an adult with an advanced solid tumor such as melanoma, head and neck, liver or kidney cancer. This chain joins TRBV2 and TRBJ1-1; perhaps TRBD1 as D (6 bases). The CDR3 is CASLKTGYGYTEAFF. The CDR3 nucleotides are TGTGCCAGCCTCAAGACAGGTTACGGTTACACTGAAGCTTTCTTT.